Below, one T cell receptor beta chain is given with its context. Its antigen is not known. The CDR3 consists of 15 residues. With V trimmed by 3 bases and J by 0 bases, 1 base remained unmatched. Germline assignment: CDR1 SGHRS and CDR2 YFSETQ. In the PCR, 60 Vbeta and 13 Jbeta primers were used. Sequencing was performed with immunoSEQ multiplex PCR; in TCRdb, only in-frame clones are kept and a portion is missing. The sample has over 200,000 clones, around 80% seen once. The data belong to a study of cytomegalovirus exposure and HLA in healthy donors. Study-wide findings and caveats: An analysis done earlier found most TCR beta V segments productive about 90% or about 30% of the time.

V and J are TRBV5-1 and TRBJ1-4, with 8 nucleotides matching TRBD1. This TCR was recovered from a woman aged 60-75 years in good health and CMV-seropositive. The sample comprised PBMCs. This CDR3 reads CASSSQGATNEKLFF. CDR3 bases: TGCGCCAGCAGCTCACAGGGGGCAACTAATGAAAAACTGTTTTTT. The full variable domain, in which reference TRBV5-1 and TRBJ1-4 provide the parts outside the CDR3, is KAGVTQTPRYLIKTRGQQVTLSCSPISGHRSVSWYQQTPGQGLQFLFEYFSETQRNKGNFPGRFSGRQFSNSRSEMNVSTLELGDSALYLCASSSQGATNEKLFFGSGTQLSVL.